This T cell receptor (beta chain) was documented in a study of cytomegalovirus exposure and HLA in healthy donors. Study overall: The platform used for the 95 to 150 validation repertoires matched that of the roughly 670 first-cohort repertoires, a later analysis reported.

Clones were read by immunoSEQ multiplex PCR, and TCRdb kept only the in-frame ones, dropping some. The table lists roughly 120,000 clones, 90% to 95% of them singletons. Germline V gene sequence: CDR1 SGHNT, CDR2 YENEEA. Trimming removed 5 bases from V and 7 bases from J; junction bases left unmatched: 6. The CDR3 contains 13 residues. To note about this clone: Its antigen is unidentified.

General study points: In vitro experiments confirmed that three CMV-associated chains were specific for CMV antigens. According to the study, about 180 TCR beta chains were cytomegalovirus-associated.

Input material: PBMCs. The chain joins TRBV11-3 to TRBJ2-7; 9 bases map to TRBD2. The origin of this receptor is a young woman in good health and CMV-seronegative. CDR3 DNA: TGTGCCAGCAGCCAAGGGACTAGCTCTGAGCAGTACTTC. It yields the protein CASSQGTSSEQYF.